The 30 T cell receptor beta chains reported below all come from one sample, sequenced in a study of T cell repertoires in cytomegalovirus infection. Via MiXCR, TCRdb re-called the reads, giving one row per CDR3 protein. The top ten clones hold approximately 1.8% of a sample with fewer than 250,000 distinct CDR3 sequences, roughly an eighth of them seen once. The sequenced sample consisted of PBMCs. The receptors derive from a human donor in good health (CMV status not recorded). Some clones in this sample may be carry-over from other donors' samples.

This clonotype occurred many times. This chain joins TRBV4-3 and TRBJ1-6; 7 nucleotides match TRBD1. The length of the CDR3 is 14 residues. Germline V lookup: CDR1 LGHNA, CDR2 YSLEER. The ends lost 6 bases at V and 6 bases at J; junction bases unmatched: 5. DNA of the CDR3: TGCGCCAGCAGTTTGACAGGGTTTAATTCACCCCTCCACTTT. Translating gives CASSLTGFNSPLHF.

A word on this clonotype: A much more abundant neighbour one base away suggests this may be a read error. The chain employs TRBV25-1 and TRBJ1-4, with 9 bases identical to TRBD1. Germline loops: CDR1 MGHDK, CDR2 SYGVNS. This CDR3 contains 17 residues. V was pared by 1 base and J by 1 base, with 4 bases of the junction left unmatched. For the CDR3, the DNA is TGTGCCAGCAGTGAATTGGGGGGACAGGGAACTAATGAAAAACTGTTTTTT. This codes for CASSELGGQGTNEKLFF.

This clonotype was counted ten times or more. The rearrangement links TRBV7-8 to TRBJ2-1; D tentatively reads TRBD1 or TRBD2 (5 bases each). Germline V gives CDR1 SGHVS, CDR2 FQNEAQ. This CDR3 has 15 residues. V lost 4 bases, J lost 5 bases, and 15 bases lay in between. CDR3 sequence reads: CASSYPGRRNNEQFF. The DNA for the CDR3 is TGTGCCAGCAGCTATCCGGGACGGCGTAACAATGAGCAGTTCTTC.

V is TRBV28 and J is TRBJ2-4, with 9 bases lining up with TRBD1. V was pared by 5 bases and J by 1 base, with 6 bases of the junction left unmatched. Germline assignment: CDR1 MDHEN and CDR2 SYDVKM. The CDR3 is 16 amino acids. The CDR3 loop is CASSPWTGEAKNIQYF. As DNA, the CDR3 is TGTGCCAGCAGTCCGTGGACAGGGGAGGCCAAAAACATTCAGTACTTC.

V gene TRBV4-3 combines with J gene TRBJ2-1, with D possibly TRBD1 on 6 matching bases. This CDR3 comprises 16 residues. Per germline, CDR1 LGHNA and CDR2 YSLEER. The V and J ends lost 0 bases and 4 bases respectively, with 13 bases between them. Here the CDR3 reads CASSQDWTETYNEQFF. CDR3 DNA: TGCGCCAGCAGCCAAGATTGGACAGAAACTTACAATGAGCAGTTCTTC.

This chain uses TRBV11-2 with TRBJ1-3; D may be TRBD1 (6 bases). The CDR3 totals 15 residues. Germline assignment: CDR1 SGHAT and CDR2 FQNNGV. V shed 2 bases and J shed 2 bases, with 10 bases lying between them. The CDR3, as DNA: TGTGCCAGCAGCTTAAGGGGGGACCCTGGAAACACCATATATTTT. Translation: CASSLRGDPGNTIYF.

This clonotype came up a few times. The V gene is TRBV6-2 or TRBV6-3, the J gene TRBJ2-3; 8 bases line up with TRBD2. J was trimmed by 3 bases and V by 6 bases; bases with no gene match: 5. This CDR3 spans 14 amino acids. Per the germline V gene, CDR1 is MNHEY and CDR2 is SVGEGT. CDR3: CASRSGSPTDTQYF. As DNA, the CDR3 is TGTGCCAGCAGAAGCGGGAGCCCAACAGATACGCAGTATTTT.

This clonotype occurred many times. The J gene is TRBJ2-1, the V gene TRBV19; D unclear. The ends were cut back, 3 bases at V and 4 bases at J, with 13 bases in the middle. This CDR3 is 15 amino acids long. Germline CDR1 and CDR2: LNHDA and SQIVND (reference sequence). The CDR3, as DNA: TGTGCCAGTAGTATTCTGGGTTTGGGTTACAATGAGCAGTTCTTC. This sequence encodes CASSILGLGYNEQFF. Combining the CDR3 with reference TRBV19 and TRBJ2-1 gives the whole variable domain DGGITQSPKYLFRKEGQNVTLSCEQNLNHDAMYWYRQDPGQGLRLIYYSQIVNDFQKGDIAEGYSVSREKKESFPLTVTSAQKNPTAFYLCASSILGLGYNEQFFGPGTRLTVL.

This clonotype was detected only a few times. The chain combines TRBV29-1 with TRBJ1-2, with 7 bases identical to TRBD1. CDR3 size: 14 residues. V dropped 1 base and J dropped 2; count of bases not matched to a gene: 4. Per the germline V gene, CDR1 is SQVTM and CDR2 is ANQGSEA. The CDR3 spells CSVEGGRGNYGYTF. DNA of the CDR3: TGCAGCGTTGAAGGGGGCAGGGGGAACTATGGCTACACCTTC.

This clonotype was seen repeatedly, ten times or more. This chain connects TRBV24-1 to TRBJ2-1; 7 bases match TRBD1. From germline, CDR1 is KGHDR and CDR2 SFDVKD. This CDR3 comprises 13 residues. V lost 6 bases and J lost 9; bases outside the gene matches: 7. CDR3 region: CATSPMGQTEQFF. The CDR3, as DNA: TGTGCCACCAGTCCGATGGGACAGACTGAGCAGTTCTTC.

This clonotype was detected many times. The chain recombines TRBV6-2 or TRBV6-3 with TRBJ1-1; D is possibly TRBD1 (6 bases). The CDR3 is 13 amino acids. The germline V gene has CDR1 MNHEY and CDR2 SVGEGT. The V gene lost 6 bases and the J gene lost 1 base, with 9 bases spanning the gap. Here the CDR3 reads CASRKTGNTEAFF. In nucleotides, the CDR3 is TGTGCCAGCAGGAAGACAGGGAACACTGAAGCTTTCTTT.

This clonotype was seen repeatedly, ten times or more. CDR3: CSARPTLNQPQHF. CDR3 DNA: TGCAGTGCTAGACCAACCTTAAATCAGCCCCAGCATTTT. This sequence joins TRBV20-1 and TRBJ1-5; D not resolved. Germline lookup yields CDR1 DFQATT and CDR2 SNEGSKA (reference sequence). V gave up 2 bases and J gave up 4 bases, with 9 bases separating them. The CDR3 has 13 amino acids.

The table lists this clonotype with many counts. This rearrangement joins TRBV19 to TRBJ2-1, with 7 bases lining up with TRBD2. V shed 3 bases and J 0 bases; nucleotides not matched to a gene: 11. CDR3 length: 18 residues. Germline V gene lookup returns CDR1 LNHDA and CDR2 SQIVND (reference sequence). CDR3 coding DNA: TGTGCCAGTAGTATCGGTAGCGGGTCCCAGAGCTCCTACAATGAGCAGTTCTTC. It specifies CASSIGSGSQSSYNEQFF.

In its sample, this clonotype was seen many times. The chain uses TRBV6-5 and TRBJ1-5; D is uncertain. This CDR3 spans 14 amino acids. Germline V CDR1 and CDR2: MNHEY, SVGAGI. The V gene lost 4 bases and the J gene lost 7 bases, with 14 bases spanning the gap. The CDR3 nucleotides read TGTGCCAGCAGTTTCTCGACCTTCGGGCAGCCCCAGCATTTT. The encoded protein is CASSFSTFGQPQHF.

At least ten counts were recorded for this clonotype. The V gene is TRBV7-2, the J gene TRBJ2-7, with D perhaps matching TRBD1 (6 bases). V was trimmed by 5 bases and J by 6 bases, leaving 14 bases between them. Germline V gene sequence: CDR1 SGHTA, CDR2 FQGNSA. The CDR3 is made up of 13 amino acids. The DNA of the CDR3 is TGTGCCAGCAGCCCCTTACGAGGGGGCGAGCAGTACTTC. Translation: CASSPLRGGEQYF.

The V gene is TRBV19, the J gene TRBJ1-6; tentative D call: TRBD1 (5 bases). V dropped 3 bases and J dropped 10 bases, with 10 bases sitting between them. The CDR3 totals 13 residues. The germline V gene has CDR1 LNHDA and CDR2 SQIVND (reference sequence). CDR3 coding DNA: TGTGCCAGTAGTATGGGACTTCCATCACCCCTCCACTTT. It codes for CASSMGLPSPLHF.

This clonotype was counted ten times or more. This chain uses TRBV7-2 with TRBJ2-1; D unresolved. Germline lookup yields CDR1 SGHTA and CDR2 FQGNSA. The CDR3 runs 12 residues. Trimming cost V 2 bases and J 8 bases, with 7 bases left between them. The CDR3 sequence is CASSLLRDEQFF. CDR3 in DNA: TGTGCCAGCAGCTTACTAAGGGATGAGCAGTTCTTC. Drawing the rest from reference TRBV7-2 and TRBJ2-1, the complete variable domain is GAGVSQSPSNKVTEKGKDVELRCDPISGHTALYWYRQSLGQGLEFLIYFQGNSAPDKSGLPSDRFSAERTGGSVSTLTIQRTQQEDSAVYLCASSLLRDEQFFGPGTRLTVL.

This chain uses TRBV5-6 with TRBJ2-5; TRBD1 agrees at 9 bases. The CDR3 runs 14 residues. Trimming removed 3 bases from V and 4 bases from J; junction bases left unmatched: 4. The germline V gene has CDR1 SGHDT and CDR2 YYEEEE. CDR3 amino acids: CASSSGTGSETQYF. CDR3 nucleotides: TGTGCCAGCAGCTCCGGGACAGGGTCAGAGACCCAGTACTTC. Drawing the rest from reference TRBV5-6 and TRBJ2-5, the complete variable domain is DAGVTQSPTHLIKTRGQQVTLRCSPKSGHDTVSWYQQALGQGPQFIFQYYEEEERQRGNFPDRFSGHQFPNYSSELNVNALLLGDSALYLCASSSGTGSETQYFGPGTRLLVL.

This clonotype came up many times. The chain uses TRBV6-5 and TRBJ1-2, with 7 bases aligning to TRBD1. The CDR3 length is 16 residues. The trim removed 2 bases at V and 2 bases at J, leaving 8 bases unmatched. Germline V gene sequence: CDR1 MNHEY, CDR2 SVGAGI. CDR3 sequence: CASSYENQGQNYGYTF. CDR3 bases: TGTGCCAGCAGTTACGAGAATCAGGGACAGAACTATGGCTACACCTTC.

This chain joins TRBV28 and TRBJ2-7; D is perhaps TRBD1 or TRBD2 (5 bases each). Germline V lookup: CDR1 MDHEN, CDR2 SYDVKM. The V end lost 5 bases, the J end lost 2 bases, and 16 bases lay between the germline ends. This CDR3 is built from 15 residues. The CDR3, as DNA: TGTGCCAGCAGTGGCAGAGGGGACCCCCCCTACGAGCAGTACTTC. It specifies CASSGRGDPPYEQYF.

The chain links TRBV5-6 to TRBJ1-1; TRBD1 might be the D (5 bases). Per germline, CDR1 SGHDT and CDR2 YYEEEE. Trimming took off 1 base at V and 5 bases at J, with 12 bases between the two ends. This CDR3 has 14 residues. This chain's CDR3 is CASSLLRGGTEAFF. The CDR3 bases are TGTGCCAGCAGCTTGCTGAGGGGCGGTACTGAAGCTTTCTTT.

The chain links TRBV28 to TRBJ2-4, with 8 positions matching TRBD1. Germline V gene data show CDR1 as MDHEN and CDR2 as SYDVKM. The CDR3 is made up of 16 amino acids. Germline trimming cut 5 bases from V and 2 bases from J; bases unmatched to any gene: 8. CDR3 sequence (DNA): TGTGCCAGCAGTCCCCCCGGGACAGGAACCAAAAACATTCAGTACTTC. Encoded protein: CASSPPGTGTKNIQYF.

This chain uses TRBV29-1 with TRBJ2-7; D remains unclear. Germline CDR1 reads SQVTM; CDR2 reads ANQGSEA. The CDR3 is 11 amino acids. Trimming shortened V by 4 bases and J by 6 bases, and 10 bases separated the two germline ends. The CDR3 DNA sequence: TGCAGCGTTGTAGGGAACGGCGAGCAGTACTTC. Its translation: CSVVGNGEQYF.

This clonotype was observed a handful of times. The rearrangement uses TRBV19 and TRBJ2-7; 8 nucleotides line up with TRBD2. This CDR3 comprises 14 residues. Germline V gene lookup returns CDR1 LNHDA and CDR2 SQIVND (reference sequence). After removal of 10 bases from V and 3 bases from J, the junction contained 11 bases not matched to a gene. CDR3 sequence (DNA): TGTGCCACCTACGGGGGGGCAAATGGCTACGAGCAGTACTTC. Translation gives CATYGGANGYEQYF.

This clonotype was seen a few times. The chain is built from TRBV15 and TRBJ2-3, with 15 bases identical to TRBD2. From germline, CDR1 is LNHNV and CDR2 YYDKDF (reference sequence). J gave up 2 bases and V 4 bases, and 7 bases lay outside the gene matches. This CDR3 contains 18 residues. This CDR3 is CATSTSGLAGGSTDTQYF. In DNA form, the CDR3 reads TGTGCCACCAGCACGTCGGGACTAGCGGGGGGATCCACAGATACGCAGTATTTT. Together with reference TRBV15 and TRBJ2-3, the CDR3 gives the full variable domain: DAMVIQNPRYQVTQFGKPVTLSCSQTLNHNVMYWYQQKSSQAPKLLFHYYDKDFNNEADTPDNFQSRRPNTSFCFLDIRSPGLGDTAMYLCATSTSGLAGGSTDTQYFGPGTRLTVL.

V and J are TRBV9 and TRBJ2-1; a weak D match, TRBD2 (5 bases). The CDR3 spans 17 residues. Per germline, CDR1 SGDLS and CDR2 YYNGEE. V was pared by 4 bases and J by 0 bases, with 17 bases between. The CDR3 loop is CASSLSQAESSYNEQFF. The CDR3 DNA is TGTGCCAGCAGCTTGAGTCAAGCGGAGAGCTCCTACAATGAGCAGTTCTTC.

Many counts were recorded for this clonotype. This chain uses TRBV28 with TRBJ2-3; D call uncertain. The CDR3 is 14 amino acids. The germline V gene encodes CDR1 MDHEN and CDR2 SYDVKM. Trimming stripped 3 bases from V and 9 bases from J, with 16 bases between. CDR3: CASSFIQSLGTQYF. CDR3 bases: TGTGCCAGCAGTTTCATACAGTCCCTAGGAACGCAGTATTTT.

The sample holds a few counts of this clonotype. This sequence joins TRBV9 and TRBJ1-4, with D hard to call. With 2 bases removed from V and 4 bases from J, the gap between germline ends came to 12 bases. The CDR3 totals 15 residues. The germline gives CDR1 SGDLS, CDR2 YYNGEE. CDR3 sequence: CASSVGREINEKLFF. CDR3 coding DNA: TGTGCCAGCAGCGTCGGGCGAGAGATTAATGAAAAACTGTTTTTT.

The rearrangement links TRBV19 to TRBJ1-4, with D hard to call. Trimming pared 5 bases from V and 0 bases from J, leaving 13 bases between. This CDR3 has 16 residues. The germline gives CDR1 LNHDA, CDR2 SQIVND (reference sequence). For the CDR3, the DNA is TGTGCCAGTAGTGGGGTGAGGGCAACAACTAATGAAAAACTGTTTTTT. It yields the protein CASSGVRATTNEKLFF.

This clonotype was seen at least ten times. The genes are TRBV7-2 and TRBJ1-2, with 9 bases lining up with TRBD1. CDR1 and CDR2 from the germline V gene are SGHTA and FQGNSA. CDR3 size: 13 residues. Trimming cost V 5 bases and J 4 bases; bases outside gene matches: 2. The CDR3 here is CASSPTGGYGYTF. The CDR3, as DNA: TGTGCCAGCAGCCCGACAGGGGGCTATGGCTACACCTTC. The full variable domain, with the rest looked up from reference TRBV7-2 and TRBJ1-2, is GAGVSQSPSNKVTEKGKDVELRCDPISGHTALYWYRQSLGQGLEFLIYFQGNSAPDKSGLPSDRFSAERTGGSVSTLTIQRTQQEDSAVYLCASSPTGGYGYTFGSGTRLTVV.